This T cell receptor beta chain was found in a study of blood T cell repertoires in COVID-19. Study as a whole: The United States, Italy and Spain were the sources of the acute and convalescent COVID-19 samples. In each case, the material was cDNA or gDNA derived from T cells, B-cell-depleted T cells, or PBMCs.

The study recruited people aged about 18 to 89 years across about two dozen US areas. Assignments of participants to cohorts depended upon their own reported clinical history. Here immunoSEQ multiplex PCR was the method, and the copy in TCRdb shows in-frame clones only, minus some. The table includes roughly 200,000 clones, about 85% detected once. This CDR3 is built from 14 residues. This chain links TRBV12-2 with TRBJ1-2; the table's D call, TRBD1, has no DNA check behind it. TRBV12-2 is annotated as a pseudogene. This clonotype was obtained from a man between 35 and 55 years old who had recovered from COVID-19. Specimen: PBMCs or T cells enriched from blood (not recorded which). The CDR3 DNA is TGTGCAAGTCGCCGGACAGGGTCCAACTATGGCTACACCTTC. Translated: CASRRTGSNYGYTF.